The following is a T cell receptor beta chain sequence with its context. This entry is derived from a study of blood T cell repertoires in COVID-19. Study context: Researchers got acute and convalescent COVID-19 samples from the United States, Italy and Spain. The cDNA or gDNA used as material had been derived from T cells, B-cell-depleted T cells, or PBMCs.

Only in-frame clones appear in the TCRdb table, and some are missing; sequencing was by immunoSEQ multiplex PCR. The data hold some 110,000 clones, with approximately 80% observed a single time. This receptor was taken from a woman between 70 and 85 years old with acute or convalescent COVID-19. Sequenced: peripheral blood.

CDR3 DNA sequence: TGCGCCAGCAGCTTGATCGGAGGAGGGACCACAGATACGCAGTATTTT. It specifies CASSLIGGGTTDTQYF. The V and J genes are TRBV5-1 and TRBJ2-3; TRBD2 is a possible D gene (6 bases). The CDR3 is made up of 16 amino acids. CDR1 and CDR2 (germline): SGHRS, YFSETQ. Trimming shortened V by 1 base and J by 2 bases, and 14 bases separated the two germline ends.